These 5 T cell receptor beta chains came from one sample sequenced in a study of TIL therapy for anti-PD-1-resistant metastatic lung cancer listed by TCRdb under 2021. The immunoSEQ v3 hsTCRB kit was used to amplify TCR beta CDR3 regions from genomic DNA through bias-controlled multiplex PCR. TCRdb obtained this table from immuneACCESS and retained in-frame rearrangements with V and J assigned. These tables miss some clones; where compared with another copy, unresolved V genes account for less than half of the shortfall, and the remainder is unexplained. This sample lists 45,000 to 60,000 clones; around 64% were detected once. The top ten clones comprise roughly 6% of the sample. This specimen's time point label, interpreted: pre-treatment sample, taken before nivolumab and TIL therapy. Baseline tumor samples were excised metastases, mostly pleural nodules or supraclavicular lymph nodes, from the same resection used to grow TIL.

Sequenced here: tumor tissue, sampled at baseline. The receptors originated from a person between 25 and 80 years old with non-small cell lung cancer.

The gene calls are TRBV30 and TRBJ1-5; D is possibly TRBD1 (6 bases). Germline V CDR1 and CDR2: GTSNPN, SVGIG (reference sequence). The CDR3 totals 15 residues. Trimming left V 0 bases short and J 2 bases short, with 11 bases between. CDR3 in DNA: TGTGCCTGGAGTGTACGAGCAGGGGGCAATCAGCCCCAGCATTTT. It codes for CAWSVRAGGNQPQHF.

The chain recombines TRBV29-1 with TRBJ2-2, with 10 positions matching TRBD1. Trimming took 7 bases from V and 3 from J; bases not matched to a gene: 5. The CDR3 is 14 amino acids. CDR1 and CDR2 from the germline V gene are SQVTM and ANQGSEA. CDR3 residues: CSGGQGTYTGELFF. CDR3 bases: TGCAGCGGGGGACAGGGGACATACACCGGGGAGCTGTTTTTT.

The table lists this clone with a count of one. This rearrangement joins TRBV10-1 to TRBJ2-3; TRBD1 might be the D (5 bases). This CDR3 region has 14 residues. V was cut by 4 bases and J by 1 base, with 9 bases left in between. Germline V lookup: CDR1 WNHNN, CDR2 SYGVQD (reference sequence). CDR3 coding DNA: TGCGCCAGCAGTGTTGGACACCGCACAGATACGCAGTATTTT. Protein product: CASSVGHRTDTQYF.

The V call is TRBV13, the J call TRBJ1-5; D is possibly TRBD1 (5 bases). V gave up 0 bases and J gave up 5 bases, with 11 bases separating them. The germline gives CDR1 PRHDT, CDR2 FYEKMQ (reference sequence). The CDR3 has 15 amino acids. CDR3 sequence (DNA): TGTGCCAGCAGCTTAGGTGGCAGGGCGGATCAGCCCCAGCATTTT. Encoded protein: CASSLGGRADQPQHF.

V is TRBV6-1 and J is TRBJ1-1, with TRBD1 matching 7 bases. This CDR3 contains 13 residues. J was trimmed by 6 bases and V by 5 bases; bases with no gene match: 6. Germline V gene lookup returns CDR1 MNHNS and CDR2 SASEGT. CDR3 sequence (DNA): TGTGCCAGCAGTAGGACCGGGACAGCTGAAGCTTTCTTT. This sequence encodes CASSRTGTAEAFF.